These T cell receptor beta chains were read from a single sample in a study of blood T cell repertoires in COVID-19. Some clones are missing from TCRdb's copy, which holds only in-frame ones; the method was immunoSEQ multiplex PCR. This sample has over 13,000 clones, with less than 95% found just once. The specimen sequenced was peripheral blood. Receptors originate from a human donor in a cohort sampled during active COVID-19. Both conserved end residues are part of each CDR3. The D gene is left open where the match is weak. Expanded clones are given a class, and other clones once, few, many or no size at all.

v_gene,j_gene,abundance,d_gene,CDR3aa,CDR3nt
TRBV6-1,TRBJ2-7,.,TRBD2,CASSEKTSGGVQYF,TGTGCCAGCAGTGAGAAGACTAGCGGGGGAGTCCAGTACTTC
TRBV21-1,TRBJ2-7,few,.,CASSNRLQGVSYEQYF,TGTGCCAGCAGCAACCGTCTGCAGGGCGTCTCCTACGAGCAGTACTTC
TRBV5-1,TRBJ2-1,.,TRBD1,CASSGGTGGYNEQFF,TGCGCCAGCAGCGGGGGGACAGGGGGCTACAATGAGCAGTTCTTC
TRBV7-6,TRBJ2-1,.,.,CASSLASGAGPYNEQFF,TGTGCCAGCAGCTTAGCATCGGGAGCGGGCCCCTACAATGAGCAGTTCTTC
TRBV18,TRBJ2-1,.,TRBD2,CASSPPGRGVYNEQFF,TGTGCCAGCTCACCACCGGGACGGGGGGTCTACAATGAGCAGTTCTTC
TRBV5-1,TRBJ2-3,.,.,CASSLGAVTSTDTQYF,TGCGCCAGCAGCTTGGGGGCAGTAACTAGCACAGATACGCAGTATTTT
TRBV27,TRBJ2-2,.,TRBD1,CASGLGTGGSGELFF,TGTGCCAGCGGCCTCGGGACAGGGGGGTCCGGGGAGCTGTTTTTT
TRBV18,TRBJ2-5,.,.,CASSPRAREETQYF,TGTGCCAGCTCACCGAGAGCGCGCGAAGAGACCCAGTACTTC
TRBV28,TRBJ2-7,.,.,CASSLLDSKPYEQYF,TGTGCCAGCAGTTTACTGGACAGTAAGCCCTACGAGCAGTACTTC
TRBV19,TRBJ2-5,once,.,CASSESGTKYQETQYF,TGTGCCAGTAGCGAATCCGGGACAAAGTACCAAGAGACCCAGTACTTC
TRBV30,TRBJ2-5,.,TRBD2,CAWSWGTSQQETQYF,TGTGCCTGGAGTTGGGGGACTAGCCAACAAGAGACCCAGTACTTC
TRBV10-1,TRBJ2-2,.,TRBD1,CASSWTGPNTGELFF,TGCGCCAGCTCCTGGACAGGGCCGAACACCGGGGAGCTGTTTTTT
TRBV20-1,TRBJ1-1,.,.,CSAYTGSEAFF,TGCAGTGCATATACAGGGTCTGAAGCTTTCTTT
TRBV12-3/TRBV12-4,TRBJ2-5,.,.,CASSPGRDETQYF,TGTGCCAGCTCCCCAGGGCGGGATGAGACCCAGTACTTC
TRBV3-1/TRBV3-2,TRBJ2-3,.,TRBD1,CASSQGQGSTDTQYF,TGTGCCAGCAGCCAAGGACAGGGGAGCACAGATACGCAGTATTTT
TRBV18,TRBJ1-1,.,.,CASSPSRGDMNTEAFF,TGTGCCAGCTCACCAAGCCGAGGGGACATGAACACTGAAGCTTTCTTT
TRBV18,TRBJ1-6,.,TRBD1,CASSPTGDSGSPLHF,TGTGCCAGCTCACCAACCGGGGACAGTGGTTCACCCCTCCACTTT
TRBV5-6,TRBJ2-1,.,TRBD2,CASSLALAGASSLSNEQFF,TGTGCCAGCAGCTTGGCCCTAGCGGGGGCCTCCTCCCTCTCTAATGAGCAGTTCTTC
TRBV7-2,TRBJ2-7,.,TRBD2,CASSLKRGPSYEQYF,TGTGCCAGCAGCTTAAAGCGGGGGCCCTCCTACGAGCAGTACTTC
TRBV18,TRBJ2-7,once,.,CASSPTVFSYEQYF,TGTGCCAGCTCACCGACAGTCTTCTCCTACGAGCAGTACTTC
TRBV5-6,TRBJ2-3,.,.,CASSPSLAGDTQYF,TGTGCCAGCAGCCCCAGTTTGGCGGGGGATACGCAGTATTTT